This TCR beta chain was sequenced during a study of blood T cell repertoires in COVID-19. Sequencing used immunoSEQ multiplex PCR; TCRdb keeps in-frame clones, though not all of them. The table includes fewer than 400,000 clones, around 90% detected once. Material: PBMCs or T cells enriched from blood (not recorded which). This clonotype was sampled from a man aged 60-69 years who had recovered from COVID-19.

The CDR3 sequence: CASSAPSGAYEQYF. In nucleotides, the CDR3 is TGTGCCAGCAGTGCCCCTAGCGGGGCCTACGAGCAGTACTTC. The chain carries TRBV6-6 and TRBJ2-7; 9 nucleotides agree with TRBD2. CDR3 length: 14 residues. Per the germline V gene, CDR1 is MNHNY and CDR2 is SVGAGI (reference sequence). The V segment lost 5 bases and the J segment 2 bases; nucleotides outside the gene matches: 4.